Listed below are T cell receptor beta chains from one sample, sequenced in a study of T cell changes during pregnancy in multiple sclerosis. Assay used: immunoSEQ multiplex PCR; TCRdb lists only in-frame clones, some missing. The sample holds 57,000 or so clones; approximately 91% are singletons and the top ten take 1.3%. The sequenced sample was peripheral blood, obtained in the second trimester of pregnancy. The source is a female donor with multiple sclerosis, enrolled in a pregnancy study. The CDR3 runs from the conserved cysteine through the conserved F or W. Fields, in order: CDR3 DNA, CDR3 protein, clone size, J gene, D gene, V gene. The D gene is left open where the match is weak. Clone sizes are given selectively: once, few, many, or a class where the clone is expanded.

TGTGCCAGCAGGGGAAGAGCGGGGGGGCGCGACAATGAGCAGTTCTTC	CASRGRAGGRDNEQFF	-	TRBJ2-1	TRBD2	TRBV7-2
TGCGCCAGCAGCTCCCGACAGGTAGAAGAGACCCAGTACTTC	CASSSRQVEETQYF	-	TRBJ2-5	-	TRBV5-1
TGTGCCAGCAGCTGGGGGGGATCGGACCGAGAAGGCTACACCTTC	CASSWGGSDREGYTF	-	TRBJ1-2	-	TRBV5-6
TGTGCCAGCAGCTTGTTAGGGGGAGTCGAGCAGTACTTC	CASSLLGGVEQYF	-	TRBJ2-7	-	TRBV11-2
TGTGCCACCAGCAGAGACGGGACACTCAATGAAAAACTGTTTTTT	CATSRDGTLNEKLFF	-	TRBJ1-4	-	TRBV15
TGTGCCACCTCGTACAGGACGCCATACAATGAGCAGTTCTTC	CATSYRTPYNEQFF	-	TRBJ2-1	-	TRBV10-3
TGTGCCAGCAGCTTAGGGCGGGCCTGGGGCTACACCTTC	CASSLGRAWGYTF	-	TRBJ1-2	-	TRBV7-2
TGTGCCAGCAGTCCGCAGGGGCCCTACGAGCAGTACTTC	CASSPQGPYEQYF	-	TRBJ2-7	-	TRBV27
TGTGCCATCAGTGAGTCGGGACAGGGGGCCTACGAGCAGTACTTC	CAISESGQGAYEQYF	-	TRBJ2-7	TRBD1	TRBV10-3
TGTGCCTGGGGGAGTAACTGGCGCGGCTACACCTTC	CAWGSNWRGYTF	-	TRBJ1-2	-	TRBV30
TGTGCCAGCCGACCGGGGGGCTATGGCTACACCTTC	CASRPGGYGYTF	-	TRBJ1-2	-	TRBV28
TGCAGCGCTGGACTCAGCAATCAGCCCCAGCATTTT	CSAGLSNQPQHF	-	TRBJ1-5	-	TRBV29-1
TGTGCCAGCGGGGACAGGGCATTCTCTGGAAACACCATATATTTT	CASGDRAFSGNTIYF	-	TRBJ1-3	TRBD1	TRBV19
TGTGCCAGCAGCCTTGGGGGCCAGGGCGGAAACACCATATATTTT	CASSLGGQGGNTIYF	-	TRBJ1-3	-	TRBV5-6
TGTGCCAGCGGGCTTCAAGGGGGAGTCTATGGCTACACCTTC	CASGLQGGVYGYTF	-	TRBJ1-2	-	TRBV7-9
TGTGCCAGCAGTTTCCCCCAGGGCGGGGGTGGGGGCTACACCTTC	CASSFPQGGGGGYTF	-	TRBJ1-2	-	TRBV6-6
TGTGCCAGCAGCCCGAGTATAAGCCTAGCTAATGAAAAACTGTTTTTT	CASSPSISLANEKLFF	-	TRBJ1-4	-	TRBV5-6
TGTGCCAGCAGCGCGAATGCCGACAGGGGAGAGAATAATTCACCCCTCCACTTT	CASSANADRGENNSPLHF	-	TRBJ1-6	TRBD1	TRBV9
TGCAGTGCTAGTCTCACAGATACGCAGTATTTT	CSASLTDTQYF	-	TRBJ2-3	-	TRBV20-1
TGCAGCGTTGACGGAGAGGGCTACACCTTC	CSVDGEGYTF	-	TRBJ1-2	-	TRBV29-1
TGTGCCAGCAGCGTAAACAGGGGTTCCTACAATGAGCAGTTCTTC	CASSVNRGSYNEQFF	-	TRBJ2-1	TRBD1	TRBV7-3
TGCACCAGCAGCCATCCAAAACTAGCGGGGGGCTGGAATGAGCAGTTCTTC	CTSSHPKLAGGWNEQFF	once	TRBJ2-1	-	TRBV1